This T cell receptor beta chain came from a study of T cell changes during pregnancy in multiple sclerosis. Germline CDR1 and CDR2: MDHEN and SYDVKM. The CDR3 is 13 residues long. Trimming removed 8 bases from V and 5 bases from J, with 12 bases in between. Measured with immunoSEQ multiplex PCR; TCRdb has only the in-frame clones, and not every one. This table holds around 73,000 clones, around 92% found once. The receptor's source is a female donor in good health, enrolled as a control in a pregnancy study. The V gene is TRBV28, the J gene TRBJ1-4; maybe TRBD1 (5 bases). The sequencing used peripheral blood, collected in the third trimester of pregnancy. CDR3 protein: CASGDRLNEKLFF. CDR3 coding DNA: TGTGCCAGCGGAGACAGACTCAATGAAAAACTGTTTTTT.